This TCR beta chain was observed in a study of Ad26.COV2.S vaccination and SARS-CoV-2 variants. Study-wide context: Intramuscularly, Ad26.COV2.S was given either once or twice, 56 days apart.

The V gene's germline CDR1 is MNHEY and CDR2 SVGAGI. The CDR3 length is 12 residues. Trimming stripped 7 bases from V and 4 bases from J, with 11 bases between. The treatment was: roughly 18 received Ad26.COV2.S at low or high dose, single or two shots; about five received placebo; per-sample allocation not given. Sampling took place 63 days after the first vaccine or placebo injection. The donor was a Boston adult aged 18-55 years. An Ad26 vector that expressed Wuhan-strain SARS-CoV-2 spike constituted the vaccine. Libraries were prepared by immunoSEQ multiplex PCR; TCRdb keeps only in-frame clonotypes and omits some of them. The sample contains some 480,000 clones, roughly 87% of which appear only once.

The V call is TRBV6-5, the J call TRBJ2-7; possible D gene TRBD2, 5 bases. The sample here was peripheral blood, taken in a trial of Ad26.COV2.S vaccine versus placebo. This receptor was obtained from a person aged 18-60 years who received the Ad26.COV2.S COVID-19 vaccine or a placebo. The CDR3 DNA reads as TGTGCCAGCACGAAGAGCGGTTACGAGCAGTACTTC. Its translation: CASTKSGYEQYF.